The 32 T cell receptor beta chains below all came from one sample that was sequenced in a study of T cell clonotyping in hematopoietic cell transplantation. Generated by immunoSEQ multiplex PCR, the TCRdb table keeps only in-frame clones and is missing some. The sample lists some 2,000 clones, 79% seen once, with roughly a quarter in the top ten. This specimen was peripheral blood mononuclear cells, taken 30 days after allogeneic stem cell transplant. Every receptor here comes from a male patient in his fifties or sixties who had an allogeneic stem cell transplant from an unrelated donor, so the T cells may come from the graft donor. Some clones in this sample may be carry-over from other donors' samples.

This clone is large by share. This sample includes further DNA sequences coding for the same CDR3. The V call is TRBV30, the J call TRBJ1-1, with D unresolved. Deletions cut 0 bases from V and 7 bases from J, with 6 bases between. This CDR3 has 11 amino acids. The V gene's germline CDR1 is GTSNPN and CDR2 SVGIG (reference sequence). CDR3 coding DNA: TGTGCCTGGAGTGTATTGAGTGAAGCTTTCTTT. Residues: CAWSVLSEAFF.

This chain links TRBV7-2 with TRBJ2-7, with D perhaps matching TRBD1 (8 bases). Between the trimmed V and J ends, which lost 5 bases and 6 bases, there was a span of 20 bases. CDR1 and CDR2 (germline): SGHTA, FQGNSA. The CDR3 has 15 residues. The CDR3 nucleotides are TGTGCCAGCAGCCTAACAGGGGGGGGTTTTGTCGAGCAGTACTTC. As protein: CASSLTGGGFVEQYF.

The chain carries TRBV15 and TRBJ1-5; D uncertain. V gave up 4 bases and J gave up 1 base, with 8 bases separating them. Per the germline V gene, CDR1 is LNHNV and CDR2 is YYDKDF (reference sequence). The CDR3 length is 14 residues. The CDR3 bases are TGTGCCACCAGCAAGGGCGTCAGCAATCAGCCCCAGCATTTT. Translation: CATSKGVSNQPQHF.

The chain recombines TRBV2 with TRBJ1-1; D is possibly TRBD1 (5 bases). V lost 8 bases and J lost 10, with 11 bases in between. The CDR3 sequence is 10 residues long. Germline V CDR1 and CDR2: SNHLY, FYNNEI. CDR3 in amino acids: CASGGGTAFF. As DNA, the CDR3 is TGTGCCAGCGGGGGGGGTACAGCTTTCTTT.

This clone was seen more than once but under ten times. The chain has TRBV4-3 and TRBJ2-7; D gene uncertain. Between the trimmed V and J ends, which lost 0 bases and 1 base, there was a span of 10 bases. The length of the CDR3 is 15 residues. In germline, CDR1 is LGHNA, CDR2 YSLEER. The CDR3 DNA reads TGCGCCAGCAGCCAAGATCCTGGCCGATCCTACGAGCAGTACTTC. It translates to CASSQDPGRSYEQYF.

CDR3 residues: CASSMRQASTNEKLFF. The CDR3, as DNA: TGTGCCAGTAGTATGCGACAGGCCTCAACTAATGAAAAACTGTTTTTT. The V call is TRBV19, the J call TRBJ1-4; perhaps TRBD1 as D (6 bases). The V end was cut by 3 bases, the J end by 0 bases, with 11 bases between. This CDR3 contains 16 residues. Germline V CDR1 and CDR2: LNHDA, SQIVND (reference sequence).

CDR3 in DNA: TGTGCCAGCAGCGAGAGGGAGTATGCCGGTGAAGCTTTCTTT. It codes for CASSEREYAGEAFF. The gene calls are TRBV28 and TRBJ1-1, with no clear D. The CDR3 extends over 14 amino acids. Looked up from germline, CDR1 is MDHEN and CDR2 is SYDVKM. V gave up 6 bases and J gave up 7 bases, with 18 bases separating them.

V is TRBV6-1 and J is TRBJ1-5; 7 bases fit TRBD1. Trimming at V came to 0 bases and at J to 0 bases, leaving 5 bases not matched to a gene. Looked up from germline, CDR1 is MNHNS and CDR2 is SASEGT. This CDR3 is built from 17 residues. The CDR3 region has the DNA TGTGCCAGCAGTGAAGCACAGGGGATGAATAGCAATCAGCCCCAGCATTTT. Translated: CASSEAQGMNSNQPQHF.

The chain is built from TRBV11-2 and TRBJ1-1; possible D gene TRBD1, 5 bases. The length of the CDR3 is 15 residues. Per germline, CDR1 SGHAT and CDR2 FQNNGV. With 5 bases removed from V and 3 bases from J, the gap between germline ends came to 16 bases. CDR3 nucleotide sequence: TGTGCCAGCAGCCCCACGGGACTTGGGTACACTGAAGCTTTCTTT. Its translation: CASSPTGLGYTEAFF.

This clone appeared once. The CDR3 nucleotides read TGTGCCTGGAGCTCGGGACAGACTTATAATCAGCCCCAGCATTTT. It specifies CAWSSGQTYNQPQHF. The chain employs TRBV30 and TRBJ1-5; 7 bases are a match to TRBD1. The CDR3 extends over 15 amino acids. V shed 3 bases and J 4 bases; nucleotides not matched to a gene: 9. The germline V gene encodes CDR1 GTSNPN and CDR2 SVGIG (reference sequence).

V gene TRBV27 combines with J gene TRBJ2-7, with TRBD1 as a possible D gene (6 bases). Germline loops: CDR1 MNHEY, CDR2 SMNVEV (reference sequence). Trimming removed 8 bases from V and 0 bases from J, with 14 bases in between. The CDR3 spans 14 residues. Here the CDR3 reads CASSPRQASYEQYF. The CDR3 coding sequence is TGTGCCAGCTCCCCGAGACAGGCCTCCTACGAGCAGTACTTC.

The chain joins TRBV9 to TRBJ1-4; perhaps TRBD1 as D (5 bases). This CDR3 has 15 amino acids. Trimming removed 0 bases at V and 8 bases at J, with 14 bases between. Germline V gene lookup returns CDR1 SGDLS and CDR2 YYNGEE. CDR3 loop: CASSVDGARREKLFF. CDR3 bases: TGTGCCAGCAGCGTAGACGGGGCGCGGAGGGAAAAACTGTTTTTT.

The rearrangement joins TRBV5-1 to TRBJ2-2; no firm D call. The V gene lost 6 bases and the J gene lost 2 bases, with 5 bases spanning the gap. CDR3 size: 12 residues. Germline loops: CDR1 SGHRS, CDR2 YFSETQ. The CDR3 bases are TGCGCCAGCACCCTTAACACCGGGGAGCTGTTTTTT. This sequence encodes CASTLNTGELFF.

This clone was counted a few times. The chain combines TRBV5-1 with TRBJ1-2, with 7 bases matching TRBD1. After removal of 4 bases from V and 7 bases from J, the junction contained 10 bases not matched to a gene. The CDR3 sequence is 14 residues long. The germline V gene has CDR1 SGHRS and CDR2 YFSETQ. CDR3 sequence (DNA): TGCGCCAGCAGCCAGGGACAGCAAATGGGTGGCTACACCTTC. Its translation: CASSQGQQMGGYTF. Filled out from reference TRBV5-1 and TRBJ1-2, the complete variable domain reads KAGVTQTPRYLIKTRGQQVTLSCSPISGHRSVSWYQQTPGQGLQFLFEYFSETQRNKGNFPGRFSGRQFSNSRSEMNVSTLELGDSALYLCASSQGQQMGGYTFGSGTRLTVV.

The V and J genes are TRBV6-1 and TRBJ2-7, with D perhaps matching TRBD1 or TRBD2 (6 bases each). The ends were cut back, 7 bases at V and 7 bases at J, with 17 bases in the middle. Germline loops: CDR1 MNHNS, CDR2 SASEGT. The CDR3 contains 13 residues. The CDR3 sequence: CASNFPGAREQYF. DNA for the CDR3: TGTGCCAGCAATTTTCCGGGGGCGCGGGAGCAGTACTTC.

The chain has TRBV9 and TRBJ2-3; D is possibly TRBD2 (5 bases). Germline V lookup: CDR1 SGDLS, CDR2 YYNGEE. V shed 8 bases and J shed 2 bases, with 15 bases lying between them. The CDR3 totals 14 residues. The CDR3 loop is CASDAGADTDTQYF. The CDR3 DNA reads TGTGCCAGTGACGCGGGTGCCGACACAGATACGCAGTATTTT.

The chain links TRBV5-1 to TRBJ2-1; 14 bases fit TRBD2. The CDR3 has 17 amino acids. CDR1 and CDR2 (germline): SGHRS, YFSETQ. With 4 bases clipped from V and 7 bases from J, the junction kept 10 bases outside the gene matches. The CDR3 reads CASSPRGGTSGSNEQFF. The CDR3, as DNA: TGCGCCAGCAGCCCCAGAGGCGGGACTAGCGGGAGTAATGAGCAGTTCTTC.

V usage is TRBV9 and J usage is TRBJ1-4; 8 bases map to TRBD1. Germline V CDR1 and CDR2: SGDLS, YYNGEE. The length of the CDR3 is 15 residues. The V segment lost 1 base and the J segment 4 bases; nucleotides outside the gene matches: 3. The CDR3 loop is CASSVQGADNEKLFF. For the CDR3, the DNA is TGTGCCAGCAGCGTACAGGGGGCGGATAATGAAAAACTGTTTTTT.

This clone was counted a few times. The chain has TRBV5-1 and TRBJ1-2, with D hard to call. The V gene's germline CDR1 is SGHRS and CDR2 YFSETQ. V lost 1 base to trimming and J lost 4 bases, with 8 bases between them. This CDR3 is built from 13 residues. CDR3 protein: CASSLSGVYGYTF. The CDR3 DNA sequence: TGCGCCAGCAGCTTGAGCGGTGTCTATGGCTACACCTTC.

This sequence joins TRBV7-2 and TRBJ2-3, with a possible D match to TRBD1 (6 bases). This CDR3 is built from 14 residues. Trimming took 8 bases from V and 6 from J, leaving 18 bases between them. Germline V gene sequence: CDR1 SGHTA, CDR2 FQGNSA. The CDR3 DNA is TGTGCCAGCTGGGGACACCTCGAGGGGGATACGCAGTATTTT. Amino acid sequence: CASWGHLEGDTQYF.

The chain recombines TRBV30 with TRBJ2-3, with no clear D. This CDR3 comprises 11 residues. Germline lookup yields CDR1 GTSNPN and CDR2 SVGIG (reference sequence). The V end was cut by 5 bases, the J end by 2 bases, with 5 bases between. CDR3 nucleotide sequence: TGTGCCTGGTCGATCACAGATACGCAGTATTTT. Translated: CAWSITDTQYF.

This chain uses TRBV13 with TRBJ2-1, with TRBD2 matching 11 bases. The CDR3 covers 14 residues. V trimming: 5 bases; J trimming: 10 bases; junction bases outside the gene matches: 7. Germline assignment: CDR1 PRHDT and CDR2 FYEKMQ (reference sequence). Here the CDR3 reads CASSVSGGAGEQFF. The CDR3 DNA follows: TGTGCCAGCAGCGTTAGCGGGGGGGCCGGGGAGCAGTTCTTC.

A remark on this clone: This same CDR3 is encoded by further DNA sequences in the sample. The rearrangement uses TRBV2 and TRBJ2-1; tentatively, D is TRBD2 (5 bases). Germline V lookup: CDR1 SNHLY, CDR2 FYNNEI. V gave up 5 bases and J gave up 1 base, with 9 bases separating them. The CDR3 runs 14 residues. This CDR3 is CASSPGLSYNEQFF. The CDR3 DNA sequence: TGTGCCAGCAGTCCTGGACTTTCCTACAATGAGCAGTTCTTC.

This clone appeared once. The CDR3 protein is CASSQRWGFWRERSTDTQYF. The CDR3 nucleotides read TGCGCCAGCAGCCAGAGGTGGGGGTTTTGGCGGGAGAGGAGCACAGATACGCAGTATTTT. The chain links TRBV4-3 to TRBJ2-3; 7 bases are shared with TRBD2. Germline V gene sequence: CDR1 LGHNA, CDR2 YSLEER. The CDR3 length is 20 residues. The V and J ends lost 3 bases and 0 bases, in that order; junction bases with no gene match: 18.

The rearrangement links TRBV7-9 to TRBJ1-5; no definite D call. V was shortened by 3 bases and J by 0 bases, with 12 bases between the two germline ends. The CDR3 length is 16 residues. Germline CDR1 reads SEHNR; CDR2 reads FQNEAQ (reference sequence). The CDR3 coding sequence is TGTGCCAGCAGCTTCGGTGGAAGTTATAGCAATCAGCCCCAGCATTTT. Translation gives CASSFGGSYSNQPQHF.

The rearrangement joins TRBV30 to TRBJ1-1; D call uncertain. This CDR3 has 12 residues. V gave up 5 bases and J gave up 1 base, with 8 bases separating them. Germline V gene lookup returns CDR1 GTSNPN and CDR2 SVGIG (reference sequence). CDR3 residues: CAWGLGNTEAFF. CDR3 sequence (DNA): TGTGCCTGGGGGCTCGGGAACACTGAAGCTTTCTTT.

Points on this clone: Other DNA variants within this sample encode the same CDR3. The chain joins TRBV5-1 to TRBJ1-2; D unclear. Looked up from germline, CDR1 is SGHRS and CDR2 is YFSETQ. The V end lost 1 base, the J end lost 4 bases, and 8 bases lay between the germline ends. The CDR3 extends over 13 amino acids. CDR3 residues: CASSLSSSYGYTF. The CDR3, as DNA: TGCGCCAGCAGCTTGTCGTCCAGCTATGGCTACACCTTC. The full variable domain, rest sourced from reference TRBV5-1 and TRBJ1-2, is KAGVTQTPRYLIKTRGQQVTLSCSPISGHRSVSWYQQTPGQGLQFLFEYFSETQRNKGNFPGRFSGRQFSNSRSEMNVSTLELGDSALYLCASSLSSSYGYTFGSGTRLTVV.

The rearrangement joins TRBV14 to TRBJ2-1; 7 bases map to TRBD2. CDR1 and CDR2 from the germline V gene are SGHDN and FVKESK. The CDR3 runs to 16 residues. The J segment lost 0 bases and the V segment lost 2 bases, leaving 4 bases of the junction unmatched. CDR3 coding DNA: TGTGCCAGCAGCCAATGGAGCGGGGTCTCCTACAATGAGCAGTTCTTC. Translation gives CASSQWSGVSYNEQFF.

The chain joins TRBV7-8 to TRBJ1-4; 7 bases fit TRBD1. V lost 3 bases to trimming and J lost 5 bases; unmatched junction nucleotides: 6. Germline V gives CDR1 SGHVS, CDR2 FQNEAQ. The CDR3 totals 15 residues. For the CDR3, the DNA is TGTGCCAGCAGCTTCACGACAGGGAAAAATGAAAAACTGTTTTTT. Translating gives CASSFTTGKNEKLFF.

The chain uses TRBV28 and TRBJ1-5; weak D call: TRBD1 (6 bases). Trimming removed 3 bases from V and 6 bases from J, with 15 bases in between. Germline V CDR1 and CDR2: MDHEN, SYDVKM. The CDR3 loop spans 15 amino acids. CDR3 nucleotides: TGTGCCAGCAGTTTGGGGGGGGCCCTCGGTCAGCCCCAGCATTTT. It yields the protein CASSLGGALGQPQHF.

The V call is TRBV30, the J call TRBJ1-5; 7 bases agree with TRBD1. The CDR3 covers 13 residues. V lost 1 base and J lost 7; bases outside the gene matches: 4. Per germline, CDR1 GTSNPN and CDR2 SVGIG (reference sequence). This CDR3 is CAWSDRGGQPQHF. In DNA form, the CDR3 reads TGTGCCTGGAGTGACAGGGGTGGGCAGCCCCAGCATTTT. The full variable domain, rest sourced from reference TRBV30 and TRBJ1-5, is SQTIHQWPATLVQPVGSPLSLECTVEGTSNPNLYWYRQAAGRGLQLLFYSVGIGQISSEVPQNLSASRPQDRQFILSSKKLLLSDSGFYLCAWSDRGGQPQHFGDGTRLSIL.

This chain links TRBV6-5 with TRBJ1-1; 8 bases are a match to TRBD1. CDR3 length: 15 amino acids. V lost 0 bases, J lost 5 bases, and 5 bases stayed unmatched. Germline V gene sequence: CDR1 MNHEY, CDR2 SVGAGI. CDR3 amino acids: CASSYSLQGVTEAFF. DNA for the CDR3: TGTGCCAGCAGTTACTCTCTACAGGGGGTGACTGAAGCTTTCTTT.